This entry lists 5 T cell receptor beta chains sequenced from one sample in a study of regulatory T cells in long-lasting Graves disease (dated by TCRdb to the early 2020s). To prepare the library, multiplex PCR was applied. These reads were obtained on an Illumina HiSeq 4000. CDR3 regions were amplified by Arm-PCR with iRepertoire HTBI primers to construct TCR beta libraries. TCRdb reprocessed the public reads (quality trimming at Q25 with fastp, clone calling with MiXCR) and kept in-frame beta chains. Every CDR3 protein is listed once, alongside the most common genes and DNA of its rows. The sample table contains 700,000 or so distinct CDR3 sequences; only one count was recorded for 25% to 35% of them. The top ten hold around 42% of the sample. Explained via the paper, the time point label denotes: persistent/refractory GD, antithyroid drugs over 5 years with positive TRAb. RNA was extracted from PBMCs in TRIzol for both TCR sequencing and RNA sequencing.

The sequencing here drew on peripheral blood mononuclear cells (PBMCs), taken when the disease was refractory, from a patient treated with antithyroid drugs. The receptors derive from a female donor with Graves disease.

The rearrangement uses TRBV19 and TRBJ1-2; perhaps TRBD1 as D (5 bases). CDR1 is LNHDA and CDR2 is SQIVND in the germline V gene (reference sequence). The V gene lost 4 bases and the J gene lost 4 bases, with 13 bases spanning the gap. The CDR3 runs 14 residues. DNA for the CDR3: TGTGCCAGTAGTAGCCAGGGACCGCCCTATGGCTACACCTTC. Protein: CASSSQGPPYGYTF.

The rearrangement uses TRBV6-9 and TRBJ1-2; D not resolved. Germline V gene lookup returns CDR1 MNHGY and CDR2 SVAAGI. V lost 4 bases, J lost 4 bases, and 13 bases lay in between. CDR3 length equals 14 residues. The CDR3 DNA follows: TGTGCCAGCAGTTCGGCGGGAAAATCCTATGGCTACACCTTC. Amino acid sequence: CASSSAGKSYGYTF.

J is TRBJ1-1 and V is TRBV25-1; no clear D gene. V lost 1 base and J 5 bases, leaving 8 bases between the germline ends. The CDR3 is 13 amino acids. Germline CDR1 reads MGHDK; CDR2 reads SYGVNS. The CDR3 DNA is TGTGCCAGCAGTGAATGGGTGGGGACTGAAGCTTTCTTT. Amino acid sequence: CASSEWVGTEAFF.

This clonotype appeared a few times. The chain is built from TRBV12-5 and TRBJ2-3, with D unclear. V lost 6 bases and J lost 7, with 26 bases in between. The CDR3 is 17 residues long. Germline loops: CDR1 LGHNT, CDR2 FRNRAP. CDR3 coding DNA: TGTGCTAGTGGAGAACATGTCGGACGTCTCCATGGGTATACGCAGTATTTT. Its translation: CASGEHVGRLHGYTQYF.

Of note for this clonotype: At one end the junction does not follow the germline gene, possibly because of a read error. This chain links TRBV7-9 with TRBJ1-2; TRBD1 is a possible D gene (5 bases). Germline V gene sequence: CDR1 SEHNR, CDR2 FQNEAQ (reference sequence). The CDR3 runs 13 residues. In nucleotides, the CDR3 is TGTGCCAGCAGTCCCCAGGGAAACTGTGGCTACACCTTC. This translates into CASSPQGNCGYTF.